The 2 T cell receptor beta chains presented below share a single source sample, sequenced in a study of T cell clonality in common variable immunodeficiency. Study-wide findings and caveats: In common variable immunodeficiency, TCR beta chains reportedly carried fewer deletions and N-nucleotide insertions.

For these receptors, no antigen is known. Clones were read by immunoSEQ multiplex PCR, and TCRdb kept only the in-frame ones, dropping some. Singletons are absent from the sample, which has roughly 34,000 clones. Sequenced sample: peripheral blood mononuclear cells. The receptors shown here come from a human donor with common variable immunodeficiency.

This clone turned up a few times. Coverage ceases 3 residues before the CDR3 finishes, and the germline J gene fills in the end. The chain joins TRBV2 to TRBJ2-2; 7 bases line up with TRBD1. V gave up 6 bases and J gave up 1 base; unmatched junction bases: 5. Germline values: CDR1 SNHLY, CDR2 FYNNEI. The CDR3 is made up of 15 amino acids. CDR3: CASRQTGMNTGELFF. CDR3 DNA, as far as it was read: TGTGCCAGCAGGCAGACAGGGATGAACACCGGGGAG.

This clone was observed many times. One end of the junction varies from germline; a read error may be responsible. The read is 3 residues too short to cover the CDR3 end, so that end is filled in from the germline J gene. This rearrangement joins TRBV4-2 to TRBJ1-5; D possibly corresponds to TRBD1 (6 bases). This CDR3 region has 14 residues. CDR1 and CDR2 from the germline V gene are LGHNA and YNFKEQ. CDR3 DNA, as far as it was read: TGCGCCAGCAGCCCGGACAGTAGCAATCAGCCC. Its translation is CASSPDSSNQP. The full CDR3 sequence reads CASSPDSSNQPQHF.